The clone carrying this T cell receptor beta chain was observed a handful of times. The CDR3 is 15 residues long. With 7 bases removed from V and 3 bases from J, the gap between germline ends came to 13 bases. From germline, CDR1 is MNHNS and CDR2 SASEGT. Donors sampled were nominally healthy, though unrecorded immune exposures were likely. These data are taken from a study of cytomegalovirus exposure and HLA in healthy donors. PCR amplification relied on 60 Vbeta primers (plus 13 Jbeta primers). Measured with immunoSEQ multiplex PCR; TCRdb has only the in-frame clones, and not every one. The profile shows approximately 88,000 clones, more than 75% of them singletons.

The specimen was PBMCs. V is TRBV6-1 and J is TRBJ1-6, with D possibly being TRBD1 (6 bases). This TCR came from a man between 25 and 39 years old in good health and CMV-seropositive. The DNA of the CDR3 is TGTGCCAGCACACCAATACAGGGCTATAATTCACCCCTCCACTTT. This encodes CASTPIQGYNSPLHF.